These 5 T cell receptor beta chains came from one sample sequenced in a study of T-cell memory formation after mild COVID-19. One entry per CDR3 protein results from TCRdb running MiXCR on the 5' RACE reads. The table has 250,000 to 300,000 distinct CDR3 sequences, 15% to 20% seen once. Sequenced: PBMCs or a T cell subset sorted from them (not recorded which). These TCRs come from a man younger than 35 who had mild COVID-19 (a few samples of this study predate the infection). Cell type and time point are not known.

The table lists this clonotype with a few counts. The V call is TRBV12-3 or TRBV12-4, the J call TRBJ1-5; weak D call: TRBD1 (5 bases). Trimming shortened V by 0 bases and J by 1 base, and 10 bases separated the two germline ends. The CDR3 covers 16 residues. CDR3 protein: CASSLAGRESNQPQHF. CDR3 bases: TGTGCCAGCAGTTTAGCGGGCAGGGAGAGCAATCAGCCCCAGCATTTT.

This rearrangement joins TRBV7-2 to TRBJ1-2; possibly TRBD1 for D (5 bases). CDR3 size: 15 residues. V was clipped by 0 bases and J by 4 bases, with 12 bases between them. Germline V gene data show CDR1 as SGHTA and CDR2 as FQGNSA. CDR3 amino acids: CASSLAVGVSYGYTF. The CDR3 coding sequence is TGTGCCAGCAGCTTAGCGGTGGGGGTCAGCTATGGCTACACCTTC.

This clonotype came up a few times. The CDR3 sequence: CASSYPGFNEQYF. The CDR3 nucleotides read TGTGCCAGCAGCTACCCAGGTTTTAACGAGCAGTACTTC. The chain combines TRBV7-2 with TRBJ2-7; no firm D call. The CDR3 loop spans 13 amino acids. Germline lookup yields CDR1 SGHTA and CDR2 FQGNSA. Trimming pared 4 bases from V and 5 bases from J, leaving 12 bases between.

J is TRBJ2-3 and V is TRBV5-1, with 8 bases aligning to TRBD2. The germline gives CDR1 SGHRS, CDR2 YFSETQ. There are 13 residues in the CDR3. The junction had 6 bases not matched to a gene; V was cut back by 8 bases and J by 4 bases. The chain's CDR3 is CARRGGPSDTQYF. The CDR3 DNA reads as TGCGCCAGACGGGGGGGCCCTTCAGATACGCAGTATTTT.

This clonotype appeared many times. The rearrangement links TRBV7-9 to TRBJ2-2, with TRBD2 matching over 9 bases. The CDR3 loop spans 15 amino acids. Germline trimming cut 3 bases from V and 4 bases from J; bases unmatched to any gene: 3. Germline values: CDR1 SEHNR, CDR2 FQNEAQ (reference sequence). The chain's CDR3 is CASSFGTSFTGELFF. The CDR3 DNA sequence: TGTGCCAGCAGCTTTGGGACTAGCTTCACCGGGGAGCTGTTTTTT.